Each of the 28 T cell receptor beta chains below was sequenced from the same sample in a study of memory CD4+ T cells and cytomegalovirus serostatus. The sort gate was single viable CD3+CD4+CD8-CD45RO+ cells for memory CD4+ T cells. Repertoires were generated with immunoSEQ multiplex PCR, while TCRdb's copy carries only in-frame clones and drops some. The sample shows around 53,000 clones, around 85% of them seen only once. Sequenced material: memory CD4+ T cells from blood. The source is an adult in good health and CMV-seronegative.

This rearrangement joins TRBV2 to TRBJ1-3; perhaps TRBD1 as D (5 bases). V was cut by 6 bases and J by 4 bases, with 10 bases left in between. The CDR3 is 13 residues long. CDR1 and CDR2 from the germline V gene are SNHLY and FYNNEI. The CDR3: CASRPGRGNTIYF. CDR3 DNA sequence: TGTGCCAGCAGACCGGGGCGAGGAAACACCATATATTTT.

The chain links TRBV2 to TRBJ2-2, with D tentatively TRBD2 (7 bases). Per germline, CDR1 SNHLY and CDR2 FYNNEI. CDR3 length: 14 amino acids. V dropped 8 bases and J dropped 2 bases, with 12 bases sitting between them. The chain's CDR3 is CASGRGANTGELFF. The CDR3 nucleotides are TGTGCCAGCGGGAGGGGGGCTAACACCGGGGAGCTGTTTTTT.

The chain uses TRBV28 and TRBJ2-5; 8 bases align to TRBD1. Germline V gene lookup returns CDR1 MDHEN and CDR2 SYDVKM. The J segment lost 5 bases and the V segment lost 6 bases, leaving 11 bases of the junction unmatched. The CDR3 has 15 amino acids. The CDR3 DNA follows: TGTGCCAGCAGCGGGCAGGGGGCGTTTATCGAGACCCAGTACTTC. Its translation: CASSGQGAFIETQYF.

This clone was picked up one time. This sequence joins TRBV29-1 and TRBJ1-1; D gene unclear. CDR1 is SQVTM, CDR2 ANQGSEA, per germline. Trimming pared 4 bases from V and 0 bases from J, leaving 6 bases between. This CDR3 region has 12 residues. Written as DNA, the CDR3 is TGCAGCGTTGGACACATGAACACTGAAGCTTTCTTT. Its translation: CSVGHMNTEAFF.

The chain carries TRBV7-8 and TRBJ2-5, with no clear D. This CDR3 spans 16 amino acids. The germline V and J ends were trimmed by 2 bases and 4 bases, with 17 bases remaining between them. CDR1 and CDR2 (germline): SGHVS, FQNEAQ. CDR3 sequence: CASSLRDPSPTETQYF. CDR3 coding DNA: TGTGCCAGCAGCTTAAGAGACCCCAGCCCCACAGAGACCCAGTACTTC. The full variable domain, with the rest looked up from reference TRBV7-8 and TRBJ2-5, is GAGVSQSPRYKVAKRGQDVALRCDPISGHVSLFWYQQALGQGPEFLTYFQNEAQLDKSGLPSDRFFAERPEGSVSTLKIQRTQQEDSAVYLCASSLRDPSPTETQYFGPGTRLLVL.

The V gene is TRBV5-4, the J gene TRBJ2-7; D is unclear. The CDR3 consists of 13 residues. The V end was cut by 0 bases, the J end by 4 bases, with 8 bases between. Germline lookup yields CDR1 SGHNT and CDR2 YYREEE (reference sequence). The CDR3 spells CASSLGKGYEQYF. CDR3 DNA: TGTGCCAGCAGCTTGGGGAAGGGTTACGAGCAGTACTTC.

The gene calls are TRBV7-8 and TRBJ2-2; 9 nucleotides match TRBD2. Germline V gene data show CDR1 as SGHVS and CDR2 as FQNEAQ. V gave up 5 bases and J gave up 7 bases; unmatched junction bases: 14. This CDR3 contains 17 residues. The CDR3 region has the DNA TGTGCCAGCAGCCCAGAAGTAGGACTAGCGACGGGCGGGGAGCTGTTTTTT. This gives the protein CASSPEVGLATGGELFF.

V usage is TRBV5-1 and J usage is TRBJ1-1; D perhaps matches TRBD1 (5 bases). Trimming stripped 1 base from V and 1 base from J, with 11 bases between. The CDR3 is 15 amino acids. Germline V gene sequence: CDR1 SGHRS, CDR2 YFSETQ. The CDR3 is CASSLMGHQNTEAFF. As DNA, the CDR3 is TGCGCCAGCAGCTTGATGGGGCACCAGAACACTGAAGCTTTCTTT.

The genes are TRBV29-1 and TRBJ2-1; 7 bases match TRBD2. There are 16 residues in the CDR3. CDR1 and CDR2 from the germline V gene are SQVTM and ANQGSEA. V shed 6 bases, J shed 0 bases, and the junction held 11 bases outside the gene matches. CDR3 coding DNA: TGCAGCGTCGAGGTTGGGCTAGCGGACTCCTACAATGAGCAGTTCTTC. Translating gives CSVEVGLADSYNEQFF.

This chain links TRBV13 with TRBJ2-3, with D possibly matching TRBD2 (5 bases). The V end lost 1 base, the J end lost 3 bases, and 14 bases lay between the germline ends. CDR3 length: 16 residues. Germline loops: CDR1 PRHDT, CDR2 FYEKMQ (reference sequence). CDR3 in DNA: TGTGCCAGCAGCTTAGTAATAAGCGGATTGACAGATACGCAGTATTTT. It yields the protein CASSLVISGLTDTQYF.

The chain combines TRBV6-5 with TRBJ2-5, with D possibly matching TRBD2 (6 bases). V was shortened by 4 bases and J by 4 bases, with 13 bases between the two germline ends. Germline V CDR1 and CDR2: MNHEY, SVGAGI. The CDR3 sequence is 14 residues long. The CDR3 protein is CASSSGLNGETQYF. CDR3 bases: TGTGCCAGCAGTTCGGGACTTAATGGAGAGACCCAGTACTTC.

V is TRBV21-1 and J is TRBJ1-5; TRBD1, as called in the table, went unchecked against the DNA. TRBV21-1 is tagged as a pseudogene. The CDR3 length is 19 residues. The CDR3 DNA is TGTGCCAGCAGCCTTCCTGAGGCGGCGGGACAGAGTTATAATCAGCCCCAGCATTTT. It specifies CASSLPEAAGQSYNQPQHF.

This clone has just one count. The chain uses TRBV2 and TRBJ2-3; TRBD2 matches at 10 bases. The germline V gene has CDR1 SNHLY and CDR2 FYNNEI. The CDR3 extends over 14 amino acids. The V gene end was trimmed by 4 bases and the J gene end by 5 bases; junction bases not matched to a gene: 3. The DNA of the CDR3 is TGTGCCAGCAGTGTCAGCGGGGGGGGAGATACGCAGTATTTT. This gives the protein CASSVSGGGDTQYF. Supplemented by reference TRBV2 and TRBJ2-3, the full variable domain reads EPEVTQTPSHQVTQMGQEVILRCVPISNHLYFYWYRQILGQKVEFLVSFYNNEISEKSEIFDDQFSVERPDGSNFTLKIRSTKLEDSAMYFCASSVSGGGDTQYFGPGTRLTVL.

A note on this clone: Distinct nucleotide sequences in the sample also encode this CDR3. J is TRBJ1-1 and V is TRBV18; D gene ambiguous. The CDR3 spans 13 residues. Per the germline V gene, CDR1 is KGHSH and CDR2 is LQKENI. V dropped 3 bases and J dropped 0 bases, with 5 bases sitting between them. CDR3 amino acids: CASSPTLNTEAFF. DNA of the CDR3: TGTGCCAGCTCACCGACGCTGAACACTGAAGCTTTCTTT.

The gene calls are TRBV6-6 and TRBJ1-6; D is possibly TRBD1 (5 bases). The germline gives CDR1 MNHNY, CDR2 SVGAGI (reference sequence). The CDR3 consists of 13 residues. V was cut by 11 bases and J by 10 bases, with 18 bases left in between. CDR3 DNA sequence: TGTGCCGGTACCTCGGGACGTCAATCACCCCTCCACTTT. Protein sequence: CAGTSGRQSPLHF.

The chain employs TRBV10-3 and TRBJ1-6; TRBD1 matches at 9 bases. The CDR3 runs 13 residues. The V and J ends lost 10 bases and 13 bases, in that order; junction bases with no gene match: 11. Germline V gene lookup returns CDR1 ENHRY and CDR2 SYGVKD. The CDR3, as DNA: TGTGCCAGCCAGGGGACAGGGTTTGGTCCCCTCCACTTT. Protein: CASQGTGFGPLHF.

V is TRBV6-1 and J is TRBJ2-6; 7 bases align to TRBD2. V was clipped by 4 bases and J by 0 bases; unmatched bases: 9. The CDR3 contains 18 residues. Per germline, CDR1 MNHNS and CDR2 SASEGT. The CDR3 region has the DNA TGTGCCAGCAGTGGATTGACTAGCTCAAACTCTGGGGCCAACGTCCTGACTTTC. This sequence encodes CASSGLTSSNSGANVLTF.

The chain is built from TRBV30 and TRBJ1-1, with TRBD1 as a possible D gene (5 bases). The germline V and J ends were trimmed by 4 bases and 6 bases, with 18 bases remaining between them. Germline CDR1 reads GTSNPN; CDR2 reads SVGIG (reference sequence). This CDR3 region has 14 residues. The CDR3 here is CAWTQEGFRAEAFF. As DNA, the CDR3 is TGTGCCTGGACCCAGGAAGGATTCAGGGCTGAAGCTTTCTTT.

J is TRBJ2-5 and V is TRBV5-4; D remains unclear. The CDR3 runs to 13 residues. Germline CDR1 SGHNT, CDR2 YYREEE (reference sequence). Trimming removed 2 bases from V and 2 bases from J, with 7 bases in between. The CDR3 sequence: CASSLILQETQYF. For the CDR3, the DNA is TGTGCCAGCAGCTTAATATTACAAGAGACCCAGTACTTC.

The chain employs TRBV10-3 and TRBJ1-3; no clear D. CDR1 ENHRY and CDR2 SYGVKD come from the germline V gene. The CDR3 spans 18 residues. With 1 base removed from V and 5 bases from J, the gap between germline ends came to 21 bases. The chain's CDR3 is CAISEWSNRAGGRNTIYF. The CDR3 DNA sequence: TGTGCCATCAGTGAGTGGAGTAATAGGGCAGGAGGGAGAAACACCATATATTTT.

The J gene is TRBJ2-3, the V gene TRBV18; the D gene is possibly TRBD1 (6 bases). This CDR3 spans 15 amino acids. CDR1 is KGHSH, CDR2 LQKENI, per germline. The germline V and J ends were trimmed by 2 bases and 6 bases, with 15 bases remaining between them. CDR3 residues: CASSPRDIAADTQYF. The CDR3 nucleotides read TGTGCCAGCTCACCAAGGGACATTGCCGCCGATACGCAGTATTTT. The complete variable domain, with remaining parts taken from reference TRBV18 and TRBJ2-3, reads NAGVMQNPRHLVRRRGQEARLRCSPMKGHSHVYWYRQLPEEGLKFMVYLQKENIIDESGMPKERFSAEFPKEGPSILRIQQVVRGDSAAYFCASSPRDIAADTQYFGPGTRLTVL.

Concerning this clone: An end of the junction differs from the germline gene, which may be a read error. The rearrangement uses TRBV28 and TRBJ1-5, with D uncertain. CDR3 length: 14 residues. Germline loops: CDR1 MDHEN, CDR2 SYDVKM. This chain's CDR3 is CARSPPPTGQPQHF. The DNA for the CDR3 is TGTGCCCGCAGTCCTCCCCCAACTGGTCAGCCCCAGCATTTT.

CDR3 amino acids: CASSLSPTRQETQYF. The CDR3 nucleotides are TGTGCCAGCAGTTTATCCCCCACCCGCCAAGAGACCCAGTACTTC. The chain employs TRBV27 and TRBJ2-5; D is uncertain. V was cut by 0 bases and J by 1 base, with 9 bases left in between. The CDR3 spans 15 residues. The V gene's germline CDR1 is MNHEY and CDR2 SMNVEV (reference sequence).

This clone has only a few counts. The chain joins TRBV6-6 to TRBJ2-7; 10 nucleotides align to TRBD1. Germline V lookup: CDR1 MNHNY, CDR2 SVGAGI (reference sequence). The CDR3 loop spans 15 amino acids. Trimming removed 9 bases from V and 4 bases from J; junction bases left unmatched: 12. Written as DNA, the CDR3 is TGTGCCAGTACTACCTGGACAGGGGGTGTGTACGAGCAGTACTTC. Protein sequence: CASTTWTGGVYEQYF.

The chain couples TRBV18 to TRBJ2-5; TRBD2 aligns across 10 bases. The CDR3 has 16 residues. Germline trimming cut 3 bases from V and 4 bases from J; bases unmatched to any gene: 8. The V gene's germline CDR1 is KGHSH and CDR2 LQKENI. The CDR3 sequence is CASSPPSGRIRETQYF. DNA of the CDR3: TGTGCCAGCTCACCGCCTAGCGGGAGAATTAGAGAGACCCAGTACTTC.

This chain joins TRBV11-2 and TRBJ2-5; a possible D gene is TRBD2 (7 bases). V lost 2 bases, J lost 4 bases, and 14 bases lay in between. The CDR3 covers 15 residues. CDR1 and CDR2 from the germline V gene are SGHAT and FQNNGV. The CDR3 DNA reads TGTGCCAGCAGCTTACTAGGGGGGGATATAGAGACCCAGTACTTC. Protein sequence: CASSLLGGDIETQYF.

The chain links TRBV6-5 to TRBJ1-4; tentative D call: TRBD1 (5 bases). Trimming took off 3 bases at V and 0 bases at J, with 8 bases between the two ends. Germline values: CDR1 MNHEY, CDR2 SVGAGI. This CDR3 has 15 amino acids. CDR3 coding DNA: TGTGCCAGCAGTTATGACAGCTCAACTAATGAAAAACTGTTTTTT. Residues: CASSYDSSTNEKLFF.

The V call is TRBV6-1, the J call TRBJ2-7; no clear D. CDR1 and CDR2 from the germline V gene are MNHNS and SASEGT. The CDR3 covers 13 residues. V was cut by 1 base and J by 1 base, with 5 bases left in between. The CDR3, as DNA: TGTGCCAGCAGTGAAGATGCGTCCTACGAGCAGTACTTC. Its protein is CASSEDASYEQYF.